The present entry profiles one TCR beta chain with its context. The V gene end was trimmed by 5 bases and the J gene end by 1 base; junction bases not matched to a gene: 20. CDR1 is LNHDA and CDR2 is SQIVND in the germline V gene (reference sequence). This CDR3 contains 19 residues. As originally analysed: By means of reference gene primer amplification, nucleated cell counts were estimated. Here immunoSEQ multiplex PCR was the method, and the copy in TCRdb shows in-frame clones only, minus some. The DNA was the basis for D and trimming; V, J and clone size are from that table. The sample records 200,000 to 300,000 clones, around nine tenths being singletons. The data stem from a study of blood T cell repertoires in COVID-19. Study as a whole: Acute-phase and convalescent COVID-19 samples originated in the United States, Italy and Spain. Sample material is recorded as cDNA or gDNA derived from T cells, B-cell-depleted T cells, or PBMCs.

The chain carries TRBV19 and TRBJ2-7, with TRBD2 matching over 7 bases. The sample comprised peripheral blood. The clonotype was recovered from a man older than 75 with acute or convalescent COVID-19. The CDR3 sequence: CASSYEAGRAFLESYEQYF. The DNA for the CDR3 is TGTGCCAGTAGTTACGAGGCGGGGAGGGCCTTTCTCGAGTCCTACGAGCAGTACTTC.